These 31 T cell receptor beta chains were sequenced from one sample in a study of cytomegalovirus exposure and HLA in healthy donors. Primers: 60 Vbeta forward and 13 Jbeta reverse. Here immunoSEQ multiplex PCR was the method, and the copy in TCRdb shows in-frame clones only, minus some. Counted here are some 76,000 clones, roughly 80% occurring once; the ten biggest clones make up roughly 2.3%. The sample was PBMCs. The receptors shown here come from a woman in her forties or fifties in good health and CMV-seronegative.

The chain combines TRBV5-1 with TRBJ2-1; 12 positions match TRBD2. The length of the CDR3 is 16 residues. Germline V gene data show CDR1 as SGHRS and CDR2 as YFSETQ. V dropped 0 bases and J dropped 5; count of bases not matched to a gene: 3. CDR3 loop: CASSLVLAGGNNEQFF. DNA of the CDR3: TGCGCCAGCAGCTTGGTGCTAGCGGGAGGGAACAATGAGCAGTTCTTC.

The V call is TRBV4-3, the J call TRBJ2-1, with 8 nucleotides matching TRBD2. Losses at the gene ends were 1 base for V and 4 bases for J; bases not matched to a gene: 6. CDR1 LGHNA and CDR2 YSLEER come from the germline V gene. This CDR3 has 16 amino acids. The CDR3 sequence: CASSQGNGGAYNEQFF. The CDR3 bases are TGCGCCAGCAGCCAAGGGAACGGGGGGGCTTACAATGAGCAGTTCTTC.

This chain uses TRBV6-5 with TRBJ2-1, with 11 bases aligning to TRBD2. The CDR3 length is 16 residues. Per germline, CDR1 MNHEY and CDR2 SVGAGI. V gave up 4 bases and J gave up 3 bases; unmatched junction bases: 5. In DNA, the CDR3 is TGTGCCAGCAGTTGGGGTCTAGCGGGGGGCTACAATGAGCAGTTCTTC. Amino acids: CASSWGLAGGYNEQFF.

The chain links TRBV14 to TRBJ2-5, with 7 bases identical to TRBD2. The length of the CDR3 is 17 residues. V shed 1 base and J 1 base; nucleotides not matched to a gene: 9. CDR1 SGHDN and CDR2 FVKESK come from the germline V gene. CDR3 DNA sequence: TGTGCCAGCAGCCAAGTCGGAGCTAGCGGCCTCCAAGAGACCCAGTACTTC. It translates to CASSQVGASGLQETQYF.

This clone was counted a single time. V is TRBV4-1 and J is TRBJ1-1, with TRBD1 as a possible D gene (6 bases). V shed 2 bases and J shed 8 bases, with 12 bases lying between them. From germline, CDR1 is MGHRA and CDR2 YSYEKL. There are 13 residues in the CDR3. The CDR3 DNA reads as TGCGCCAGCAGCCAATTCGGACAGTCAGAAGCTTTCTTT. Protein sequence: CASSQFGQSEAFF.

A word on this clone: At the DNA level, this CDR3 is encoded by other sequences in the same sample as well. V usage is TRBV5-6 and J usage is TRBJ2-3; 7 bases line up with TRBD2. This CDR3 comprises 16 residues. Losses at the gene ends were 4 bases for V and 2 bases for J; bases not matched to a gene: 10. The germline gives CDR1 SGHDT, CDR2 YYEEEE. The CDR3 protein is CASSAERGPLTDTQYF. In nucleotides, the CDR3 is TGTGCCAGCAGCGCAGAGCGGGGACCCCTCACAGATACGCAGTATTTT. The whole variable domain, remainder taken from reference TRBV5-6 and TRBJ2-3, is DAGVTQSPTHLIKTRGQQVTLRCSPKSGHDTVSWYQQALGQGPQFIFQYYEEEERQRGNFPDRFSGHQFPNYSSELNVNALLLGDSALYLCASSAERGPLTDTQYFGPGTRLTVL.

The chain recombines TRBV7-6 with TRBJ2-1, with 9 bases matching TRBD2. This CDR3 region has 17 residues. Germline CDR1 is SGHVS and CDR2 is FNYEAQ. J lost 2 bases, V lost 0 bases, and 5 bases had no gene match. In nucleotides, the CDR3 is TGTGCCAGCAGCTTAGCAAGCCTAGCGGGAACCTACAATGAGCAGTTCTTC. Protein sequence: CASSLASLAGTYNEQFF.

The chain has TRBV10-3 and TRBJ2-7; D gene uncertain. The germline V and J ends were trimmed by 5 bases and 0 bases, with 8 bases remaining between them. Germline-derived CDR1 and CDR2 are ENHRY and SYGVKD. This CDR3 is 13 amino acids long. The CDR3 nucleotides are TGTGCCATCAGTCCGGATAGCTCCTACGAGCAGTACGTC. It yields the protein CAISPDSSYEQYV.

This clone has only one observation. The CDR3 DNA sequence: TGTGCCAGCAGTGAAGCTTATAGGGGCGAGCAGTACGTC. Protein: CASSEAYRGEQYV. The chain recombines TRBV2 with TRBJ2-7; TRBD1 is a possible D gene (5 bases). Per the germline V gene, CDR1 is SNHLY and CDR2 is FYNNEI. V gave up 0 bases and J gave up 6 bases, with 9 bases separating them. The CDR3 is made up of 13 amino acids.

Only one count was recorded for this clone. The V gene is TRBV2, the J gene TRBJ2-1; D is possibly TRBD2 (6 bases). This CDR3 comprises 11 residues. Germline V gives CDR1 SNHLY, CDR2 FYNNEI. V lost 8 bases to trimming and J lost 11 bases, with 13 bases between them. This chain's CDR3 is CASEMEGQQFF. CDR3 coding DNA: TGTGCCAGCGAAATGGAGGGACAGCAGTTCTTC. Looking up the rest from reference TRBV2 and TRBJ2-1 gives the full variable domain: EPEVTQTPSHQVTQMGQEVILRCVPISNHLYFYWYRQILGQKVEFLVSFYNNEISEKSEIFDDQFSVERPDGSNFTLKIRSTKLEDSAMYFCASEMEGQQFFGPGTRLTVL.

The genes are TRBV9 and TRBJ2-1; 10 bases line up with TRBD2. The CDR3 extends over 15 amino acids. Germline-derived CDR1 and CDR2 are SGDLS and YYNGEE. V was clipped by 1 base and J by 3 bases; unmatched bases: 1. In nucleotides, the CDR3 is TGTGCCAGCAGCGTATTAGCGGGAGGCTACAATGAGCAGTTCTTC. Its translation: CASSVLAGGYNEQFF. Full variable domain (rest looked up from reference TRBV9 and TRBJ2-1): DSGVTQTPKHLITATGQRVTLRCSPRSGDLSVYWYQQSLDQGLQFLIQYYNGEERAKGNILERFSAQQFPDLHSELNLSSLELGDSALYFCASSVLAGGYNEQFFGPGTRLTVL.

The chain combines TRBV28 with TRBJ1-5, with D maybe TRBD1 (6 bases). From germline, CDR1 is MDHEN and CDR2 SYDVKM. This CDR3 has 14 amino acids. Between the trimmed V and J ends, which lost 3 bases and 6 bases, there was a span of 12 bases. The CDR3 DNA reads as TGTGCCAGCAGTTTGGGGGGGCCAGTTCAGCCCCAGCATTTT. The encoded protein is CASSLGGPVQPQHF.

The chain couples TRBV6-1 to TRBJ1-2; tentative D call: TRBD1 (6 bases). Trimming cost V 3 bases and J 8 bases, with 16 bases left between them. This CDR3 spans 14 amino acids. Germline loops: CDR1 MNHNS, CDR2 SASEGT. In nucleotides, the CDR3 is TGTGCCAGCAGTGACGGGGCCCCAGGGGCGGGCTACACCTTC. Residues: CASSDGAPGAGYTF.

The chain combines TRBV4-2 with TRBJ2-1, with 10 bases lining up with TRBD2. This CDR3 region has 21 residues. CDR1 and CDR2 (germline): LGHNA, YNFKEQ. V lost 4 bases to trimming and J lost 2 bases; unmatched junction nucleotides: 20. The CDR3 DNA reads as TGTGCCAGCAGCCGTCTGAGAAAGCGGGAGGGCTGGTTATCGGCCTACAATGAGCAGTTCTTC. Translated: CASSRLRKREGWLSAYNEQFF.

The table lists this clone with a few counts. This chain connects TRBV29-1 to TRBJ1-1; D gene ambiguous. The CDR3 is 12 residues long. Between the trimmed V and J ends, which lost 3 bases and 1 base, there was a span of 6 bases. Germline CDR1 reads SQVTM; CDR2 reads ANQGSEA. The CDR3 sequence: CSVEPGNTEAFF. The CDR3, as DNA: TGCAGCGTTGAGCCAGGGAACACTGAAGCTTTCTTT.

J is TRBJ2-1 and V is TRBV2; D remains unclear. The CDR3 length is 15 residues. Germline V CDR1 and CDR2: SNHLY, FYNNEI. Trimming took 4 bases from V and 5 from J, leaving 15 bases between them. CDR3 DNA sequence: TGTGCCAGCAGTGGAGGTCAGTTAAATGACAATGAGCAGTTCTTC. It translates to CASSGGQLNDNEQFF.

The CDR3 region is CASSQDQSTGAFVALHF. CDR3 coding DNA: TGTGCCAGCAGCCAAGATCAATCGACAGGGGCATTTGTGGCCCTCCACTTT. This sequence joins TRBV4-2 and TRBJ1-6, with TRBD1 identical over 8 bases. Germline CDR1 reads LGHNA; CDR2 reads YNFKEQ. This CDR3 is built from 17 residues. The V and J ends lost 0 bases and 14 bases, in that order; junction bases with no gene match: 15.

The genes are TRBV6-1 and TRBJ2-7; TRBD2 matches at 8 bases. V lost 3 bases, J lost 6 bases, and 7 bases stayed unmatched. The CDR3 contains 14 residues. Germline V gene sequence: CDR1 MNHNS, CDR2 SASEGT. The CDR3 is CASSESGLVSEQYV. The CDR3 DNA follows: TGTGCCAGCAGTGAGTCGGGACTAGTATCCGAGCAGTACGTC.

V is TRBV18 and J is TRBJ1-2, with D maybe TRBD1 (6 bases). The CDR3 spans 13 residues. Germline loops: CDR1 KGHSH, CDR2 LQKENI. Trimming took 5 bases from V and 2 from J, leaving 9 bases between them. The DNA of the CDR3 is TGTGCCAGCTCAGATGGACAGAACTATGGCTACACCTTC. Residues: CASSDGQNYGYTF.

V gene TRBV29-1 combines with J gene TRBJ1-1; a possible D gene is TRBD1 (6 bases). This CDR3 has 18 residues. The V and J ends lost 6 bases and 3 bases respectively, with 29 bases between them. Germline V lookup: CDR1 SQVTM, CDR2 ANQGSEA. CDR3 sequence (DNA): TGCAGCGTGAGCGAAAAGGGACATATTATTCGATCGGACACTGAAGCTTTCTTT. Translating gives CSVSEKGHIIRSDTEAFF.

The J gene is TRBJ2-5, the V gene TRBV4-1; 11 positions agree with TRBD2. The end of the DNA is better explained by TRBJ2-7, so the J call may be wrong. Germline V gene lookup returns CDR1 MGHRA and CDR2 YSYEKL. The CDR3 is 16 residues long. The CDR3 region is CASSQGLAGGSPEQYF. The CDR3 coding sequence is TGCGCCAGCAGCCAAGGTCTAGCGGGAGGCTCCCCCGAGCAGTACTTC.

The chain carries TRBV28 and TRBJ1-2; 8 bases align to TRBD1. CDR3 length: 15 amino acids. Germline CDR1 MDHEN, CDR2 SYDVKM. V lost 6 bases, J lost 8 bases, and 14 bases stayed unmatched. This chain's CDR3 is CASRYSDRGLRGYTF. The CDR3 DNA sequence: TGTGCCAGCAGATACTCAGACAGGGGATTAAGGGGCTACACCTTC.

The J gene is TRBJ1-3, the V gene TRBV5-1; D may be TRBD1 (5 bases). From germline, CDR1 is SGHRS and CDR2 YFSETQ. Trimming removed 0 bases at V and 2 bases at J, with 12 bases between. This CDR3 spans 16 amino acids. CDR3 amino acids: CASSLAGAITGNTIYF. The CDR3 bases are TGCGCCAGCAGCTTGGCTGGGGCCATCACTGGAAACACCATATATTTT.

This clone is medium-sized by share. The chain is built from TRBV5-5 and TRBJ1-1, with a tentative D call TRBD1 (5 bases). The CDR3 has 14 residues. V was trimmed by 0 bases and J by 1 base, leaving 7 bases between them. Germline values: CDR1 SGHKS, CDR2 YYEKEE (reference sequence). CDR3 DNA sequence: TGTGCCAGCAGCTTGGGCAGGGCGAACACTGAAGCTTTCTTT. Amino acid sequence: CASSLGRANTEAFF. Based on the CDR3 plus reference TRBV5-5 and TRBJ1-1, the full variable domain is DAGVTQSPTHLIKTRGQQVTLRCSPISGHKSVSWYQQVLGQGPQFIFQYYEKEERGRGNFPDRFSARQFPNYSSELNVNALLLGDSALYLCASSLGRANTEAFFGQGTRLTVV.

This clone was counted only a few times. This sequence joins TRBV27 and TRBJ2-1, with 7 bases lining up with TRBD2. J was trimmed by 2 bases and V by 5 bases; bases with no gene match: 9. The CDR3 spans 16 residues. The germline V gene has CDR1 MNHEY and CDR2 SMNVEV (reference sequence). The CDR3 sequence: CASSPLASGTYNEQFF. CDR3 in DNA: TGTGCCAGCAGTCCTCTAGCTAGCGGAACCTACAATGAGCAGTTCTTC.

V and J are TRBV28 and TRBJ2-1; possibly TRBD2 for D (6 bases). The CDR3 consists of 15 residues. From germline, CDR1 is MDHEN and CDR2 SYDVKM. V was shortened by 8 bases and J by 4 bases, with 18 bases between the two germline ends. The CDR3 bases are TGTGCCAGCCGAACGGGGGATGCAACGTACAATGAGCAGTTCTTC. Protein: CASRTGDATYNEQFF.

This clone showed up just once. This chain joins TRBV23-1 and TRBJ2-4, with 10 bases matching TRBD2. TRBV23-1 is sorted into the ORF group, with uncertain function. CDR3 size: 17 residues. The V segment lost 3 bases and the J segment 0 bases; nucleotides outside the gene matches: 5. The CDR3 DNA follows: TGCGCCAGCAGTCACAGCGGGGGGGCTTTAGCCAAAAACATTCAGTACTTC. Translation: CASSHSGGALAKNIQYF.

The V call is TRBV19, the J call TRBJ2-4, with TRBD1 matching 8 bases. The J segment lost 8 bases and the V segment lost 4 bases, leaving 4 bases of the junction unmatched. The germline V gene has CDR1 LNHDA and CDR2 SQIVND (reference sequence). The CDR3 spans 13 residues. The CDR3 region is CASSTGGLDIQYF. The CDR3, as DNA: TGTGCCAGTAGTACAGGGGGCTTGGACATTCAGTACTTC. The whole variable domain, filled in from reference TRBV19 and TRBJ2-4, reads DGGITQSPKYLFRKEGQNVTLSCEQNLNHDAMYWYRQDPGQGLRLIYYSQIVNDFQKGDIAEGYSVSREKKESFPLTVTSAQKNPTAFYLCASSTGGLDIQYFGAGTRLSVL.

About this clone itself: At one end, the junction sequence differs from germline, possibly due to a read error. The chain links TRBV7-9 to TRBJ1-1; a possible D gene is TRBD1 (5 bases). The V gene's germline CDR1 is SEHNR and CDR2 FQNEAQ (reference sequence). This CDR3 region has 15 residues. CDR3 region: CASSLEGAVNTGAFF. The CDR3 DNA is TGTGCCAGCAGCTTAGAAGGGGCGGTGAACACTGGAGCTTTCTTT. The whole variable domain, filled in from reference TRBV7-9 and TRBJ1-1, reads DTGVSQNPRHKITKRGQNVTFRCDPISEHNRLYWYRQTLGQGPEFLTYFQNEAQLEKSRLLSDRFSAERPKGSFSTLEIQRTEQGDSAMYLCASSLEGAVNTGAFFGQGTRLTVV.

The chain carries TRBV6-6 and TRBJ2-7; 9 bases line up with TRBD1. This CDR3 region has 13 residues. Trimming took 6 bases from V and 7 from J; bases not matched to a gene: 7. CDR1 is MNHNY, CDR2 SVGAGI, per germline (reference sequence). CDR3 loop: CASRMGTGREQYF. In DNA form, the CDR3 reads TGTGCCAGCAGAATGGGGACAGGGAGGGAGCAGTACTTC.

The chain uses TRBV4-1 and TRBJ1-1; D may be TRBD1 (5 bases). The CDR3 sequence is 17 residues long. V lost 0 bases to trimming and J lost 1 base, with 15 bases between them. Germline V gene lookup returns CDR1 MGHRA and CDR2 YSYEKL. The CDR3 spells CASSQDPQGRRNTEAFF. The DNA for the CDR3 is TGCGCCAGCAGCCAAGATCCCCAGGGAAGGAGGAACACTGAAGCTTTCTTT.